The clone carrying this T cell receptor beta chain appeared a few times. The sample comes from a study of beta chain features in type 1 diabetes. Every isolated RNA sample was fully reverse transcribed, so sequencing captured expressed TCRB transcripts. This table comes from immunoSEQ multiplex PCR, and its TCRdb copy is limited to in-frame clones, with some not included. The table lists around 40,000 clones, about 65% of them singletons. The V gene's germline CDR1 is GTSNPN and CDR2 SVGIG (reference sequence). The CDR3 runs to 14 residues. The V and J ends lost 1 base and 5 bases respectively, with 14 bases between them.

This clonotype was sampled from a woman aged 25-40 years in good health. This chain joins TRBV30 and TRBJ2-5, with a tentative D call TRBD2 (6 bases). Sequencing was performed on Tregs from blood. The chain's CDR3 is CAWSARLVGETQYF. In nucleotides, the CDR3 is TGTGCCTGGAGTGCGCGACTAGTCGGGGAGACCCAGTACTTC.